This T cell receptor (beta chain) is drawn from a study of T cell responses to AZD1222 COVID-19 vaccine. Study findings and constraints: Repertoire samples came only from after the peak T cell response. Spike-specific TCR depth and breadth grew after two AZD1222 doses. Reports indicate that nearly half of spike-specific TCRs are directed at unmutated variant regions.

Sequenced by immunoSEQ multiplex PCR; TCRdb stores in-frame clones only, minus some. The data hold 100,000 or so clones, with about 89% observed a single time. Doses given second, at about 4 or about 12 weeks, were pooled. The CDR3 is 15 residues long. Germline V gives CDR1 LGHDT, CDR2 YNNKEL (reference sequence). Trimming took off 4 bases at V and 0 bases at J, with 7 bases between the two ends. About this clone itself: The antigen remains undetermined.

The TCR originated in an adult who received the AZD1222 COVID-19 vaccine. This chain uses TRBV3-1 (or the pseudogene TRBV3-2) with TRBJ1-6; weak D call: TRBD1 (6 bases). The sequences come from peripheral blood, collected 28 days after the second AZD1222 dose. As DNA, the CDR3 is TGTGCCAGCAGCCCGGACAGCTCCTATAATTCACCCCTCCACTTT. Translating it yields CASSPDSSYNSPLHF.